One and the same sample provided the 27 T cell receptor beta chains below, sequenced in a study of T cells after yellow fever vaccination. TCRdb re-called the 5' RACE reads with MiXCR, one entry per CDR3 protein. The profile shows 300,000 to 350,000 distinct CDR3 sequences, about 10% of them singletons. The input for sequencing was CD4+ T cells sorted from PBMCs, taken 45 days after the yellow fever booster vaccination. The source is a man between 18 and 35 years old who received the YFV17D yellow fever vaccine.

This clonotype has a handful of counts. The chain links TRBV6-5 to TRBJ1-3, with D unclear. CDR1 is MNHEY, CDR2 SVGAGI, per germline. This CDR3 has 13 residues. The ends were cut back, 4 bases at V and 3 bases at J, with 7 bases in the middle. The CDR3: CASSSPSGNTIYF. CDR3 nucleotides: TGTGCCAGCAGTTCTCCGAGTGGAAACACCATATATTTT.

This clonotype was observed at least ten times. The chain couples TRBV7-2 to TRBJ2-3; D unclear. Germline assignment: CDR1 SGHTA and CDR2 FQGNSA. V dropped 5 bases and J dropped 6 bases, with 12 bases sitting between them. The CDR3 contains 13 residues. CDR3: CASSRTHRDTQYF. CDR3 DNA: TGTGCCAGCAGCCGCACCCACCGGGATACGCAGTATTTT.

This rearrangement joins TRBV19 to TRBJ1-5; 8 nucleotides agree with TRBD1. CDR1 is LNHDA, CDR2 SQIVND, per germline (reference sequence). Trimming took 3 bases from V and 1 from J; bases not matched to a gene: 17. This CDR3 spans 20 amino acids. CDR3 in amino acids: CASSIRRTGRGDYSNQPQHF. The CDR3 DNA reads TGTGCCAGTAGTATCAGACGGACAGGGAGGGGGGATTACAGCAATCAGCCCCAGCATTTT.

The chain is built from TRBV4-3 and TRBJ1-1; perhaps TRBD1 as D (5 bases). V shed 1 base and J shed 4 bases, with 13 bases lying between them. CDR1 is LGHNA, CDR2 YSLEER, per germline. This CDR3 region has 15 residues. The CDR3 reads CASSQVGGKSTEAFF. DNA for the CDR3: TGCGCCAGCAGCCAAGTGGGGGGGAAGTCCACTGAAGCTTTCTTT.

The genes are TRBV4-2 and TRBJ2-5, with D tentatively TRBD2 (6 bases). V was trimmed by 4 bases and J by 2 bases, leaving 14 bases between them. From germline, CDR1 is LGHNA and CDR2 YNFKEQ. There are 15 residues in the CDR3. The CDR3 nucleotides are TGTGCCAGCAGCCGACAAGCCCGGGAGCAAGAGACCCAGTACTTC. Translated: CASSRQAREQETQYF.

The rearrangement uses TRBV6-5 and TRBJ2-3; D is possibly TRBD1 (5 bases). Germline V gene lookup returns CDR1 MNHEY and CDR2 SVGAGI. This CDR3 comprises 12 residues. Trimming left V 2 bases short and J 8 bases short, with 8 bases between. The CDR3 bases are TGTGCCAGCAGTTACGGGGCAGTTACGCAGTATTTT. Protein: CASSYGAVTQYF.

This clonotype was recorded at least ten times. This chain connects TRBV6-5 to TRBJ1-6, with TRBD1 matching 9 bases. The CDR3 extends over 13 amino acids. The junction had 1 base not matched to a gene; V was cut back by 4 bases and J by 9 bases. CDR1 and CDR2 (germline): MNHEY, SVGAGI. In DNA form, the CDR3 reads TGTGCCAGCAGTTTGACAGGGGGTTCACCCCTCCACTTT. Protein sequence: CASSLTGGSPLHF.

This clonotype was recorded many times. The chain employs TRBV11-2 and TRBJ2-4; D uncertain. CDR3 length equals 13 residues. The germline V gene has CDR1 SGHAT and CDR2 FQNNGV. Trimming stripped 5 bases from V and 5 bases from J, with 10 bases between. CDR3 DNA: TGTGCCAGCAGCCCTGGGCGCGAAAACATTCAGTACTTC. Protein product: CASSPGRENIQYF. The whole variable domain, filled in from reference TRBV11-2 and TRBJ2-4, reads EAGVAQSPRYKIIEKRQSVAFWCNPISGHATLYWYQQILGQGPKLLIQFQNNGVVDDSQLPKDRFSAERLKGVDSTLKIQPAKLEDSAVYLCASSPGRENIQYFGAGTRLSVL.

This chain links TRBV6-6 with TRBJ1-5; D remains ambiguous. This CDR3 has 12 residues. CDR1 MNHNY and CDR2 SVGAGI come from the germline V gene (reference sequence). Trimming cost V 5 bases and J 7 bases, with 9 bases left between them. In DNA, the CDR3 is TGTGCCAGCAGTACGATGGTACAGCCCCAGCATTTT. It codes for CASSTMVQPQHF.

This chain joins TRBV18 and TRBJ1-4; the D is unclear. Trimming stripped 3 bases from V and 8 bases from J, with 16 bases between. Germline CDR1 KGHSH, CDR2 LQKENI. This CDR3 spans 15 amino acids. The CDR3 region is CASSPRHGMGEKLFF. In DNA, the CDR3 is TGTGCCAGCTCACCTCGTCACGGGATGGGAGAAAAACTGTTTTTT. The variable domain in full, completed from reference TRBV18 and TRBJ1-4, reads NAGVMQNPRHLVRRRGQEARLRCSPMKGHSHVYWYRQLPEEGLKFMVYLQKENIIDESGMPKERFSAEFPKEGPSILRIQQVVRGDSAAYFCASSPRHGMGEKLFFGSGTQLSVL.

This chain uses TRBV4-3 with TRBJ2-2, with TRBD2 identical over 10 bases. Germline-derived CDR1 and CDR2 are LGHNA and YSLEER. This CDR3 comprises 16 residues. J gave up 5 bases and V 7 bases, and 10 bases lay outside the gene matches. CDR3 sequence reads: CASTPGLAGETGELFF. DNA for the CDR3: TGCGCCAGCACCCCCGGGCTAGCGGGAGAAACCGGGGAGCTGTTTTTT.

This clonotype was counted many times. J is TRBJ1-1 and V is TRBV10-3, with TRBD1 as a possible D gene (5 bases). Germline V gene lookup returns CDR1 ENHRY and CDR2 SYGVKD. V was cut by 10 bases and J by 1 base, with 16 bases left in between. The CDR3 covers 14 residues. The CDR3 sequence: CATTRGPPNTEAFF. CDR3 in DNA: TGTGCCACCACCCGGGGCCCACCGAACACTGAAGCTTTCTTT.

This chain connects TRBV6-1 to TRBJ2-1; D not resolved. Trimming took 5 bases from V and 7 from J, leaving 9 bases between them. This CDR3 is 12 amino acids long. The germline gives CDR1 MNHNS, CDR2 SASEGT. The CDR3 coding sequence is TGTGCCAGCAGTCCACATAGAAATGAGCAGTTCTTC. It codes for CASSPHRNEQFF.

This clonotype has a count of ten or more. The CDR3 reads CASRENNEQFF. In DNA, the CDR3 is TGCGCCAGCCGTGAGAACAATGAGCAGTTCTTC. The genes are TRBV5-1 and TRBJ2-1; D is ambiguous. This CDR3 is 11 amino acids long. Germline loops: CDR1 SGHRS, CDR2 YFSETQ. Trimming removed 7 bases from V and 5 bases from J, with 7 bases in between.

This clonotype was seen a few times. DNA for the CDR3: TGTGCCAGCAGCCAAGAGGTCCCCCCCCCTAGCGGATTCTACAATGAGCAGTTCTTC. This sequence encodes CASSQEVPPPSGFYNEQFF. The rearrangement joins TRBV4-2 to TRBJ2-1; 7 nucleotides align to TRBD2. V gave up 0 bases and J gave up 3 bases; unmatched junction bases: 14. The CDR3 has 19 residues. Germline V CDR1 and CDR2: LGHNA, YNFKEQ.

This clonotype was counted at least ten times. The chain carries TRBV7-2 and TRBJ2-3; 9 nucleotides line up with TRBD2. Germline assignment: CDR1 SGHTA and CDR2 FQGNSA. J gave up 6 bases and V 2 bases, and 6 bases lay outside the gene matches. This CDR3 is built from 15 residues. CDR3 in DNA: TGTGCCAGCAGCTTAATAGCGGGGGCGGGGGATACGCAGTATTTT. Amino acids: CASSLIAGAGDTQYF. Using reference TRBV7-2 and TRBJ2-3 for the parts outside the CDR3, the full variable domain is GAGVSQSPSNKVTEKGKDVELRCDPISGHTALYWYRQSLGQGLEFLIYFQGNSAPDKSGLPSDRFSAERTGGSVSTLTIQRTQQEDSAVYLCASSLIAGAGDTQYFGPGTRLTVL.

This sequence joins TRBV5-6 and TRBJ1-1, with a weak D call TRBD1 (5 bases). The CDR3 contains 14 residues. The germline gives CDR1 SGHDT, CDR2 YYEEEE. V was clipped by 1 base and J by 4 bases, with 11 bases between them. This chain's CDR3 is CASSLRGGSTEAFF. The CDR3 nucleotides are TGTGCCAGCAGCTTGCGGGGGGGTAGCACTGAAGCTTTCTTT.

The chain has TRBV6-2 or TRBV6-3 and TRBJ1-2; perhaps TRBD1 as D (6 bases). CDR3 length: 13 amino acids. Trimming cost V 7 bases and J 7 bases, with 16 bases left between them. CDR1 is MNHEY, CDR2 SVGEGT, per germline. In nucleotides, the CDR3 is TGTGCCAGCAAGCTGGACAGACCAGTTGGCTACACCTTC. This gives the protein CASKLDRPVGYTF.

This clonotype was counted a few times. This rearrangement joins TRBV20-1 to TRBJ2-2; 9 positions agree with TRBD2. V was pared by 6 bases and J by 6 bases, with 11 bases of the junction left unmatched. From germline, CDR1 is DFQATT and CDR2 SNEGSKA (reference sequence). The CDR3 covers 15 residues. The CDR3 loop is CSAQASGVGAGELFF. The CDR3 region has the DNA TGCAGTGCGCAGGCTAGCGGGGTGGGAGCCGGGGAGCTGTTTTTT.

This clonotype was found a few times. This rearrangement joins TRBV19 to TRBJ2-7; D is possibly TRBD1 (5 bases). CDR1 is LNHDA, CDR2 SQIVND, per germline (reference sequence). The V end lost 6 bases, the J end lost 0 bases, and 12 bases lay between the germline ends. The CDR3 runs to 14 residues. The CDR3 here is CASRGAESSYEQYF. CDR3 coding DNA: TGTGCCAGTAGAGGGGCGGAGAGCTCCTACGAGCAGTACTTC.

This clonotype was seen only a few times. CDR3 sequence reads: CASSPGHPRNEKLFF. The DNA for the CDR3 is TGTGCCAGCTCACCCGGACACCCGAGGAATGAAAAACTGTTTTTT. This chain uses TRBV18 with TRBJ1-4; TRBD1 is a possible D gene (5 bases). Trimming removed 3 bases from V and 5 bases from J, with 13 bases in between. CDR3 size: 15 residues. Germline CDR1 KGHSH, CDR2 LQKENI.

Only a few counts were recorded for this clonotype. The rearrangement uses TRBV11-1 and TRBJ2-7; D gene uncertain. CDR1 SGHAT and CDR2 FQDESV come from the germline V gene (reference sequence). V was clipped by 7 bases and J by 3 bases, with 10 bases between them. The CDR3 length is 12 residues. CDR3 sequence reads: CASNDLGYEQYF. The CDR3 nucleotides are TGTGCCAGCAACGATCTGGGCTACGAGCAGTACTTC.

This clonotype turned up a few times. The chain uses TRBV7-9 and TRBJ2-7; D may correspond to TRBD1 or TRBD2 (5 bases each). The CDR3 covers 15 residues. V dropped 7 bases and J dropped 4 bases, with 20 bases sitting between them. Germline CDR1 and CDR2: SEHNR and FQNEAQ (reference sequence). CDR3 in amino acids: CASTSAGGPLYEQYF. As DNA, the CDR3 is TGTGCCAGCACCTCTGCTGGGGGACCTCTGTACGAGCAGTACTTC.

This sequence joins TRBV11-2 and TRBJ2-1, with TRBD2 matching over 9 bases. This CDR3 is 16 amino acids long. V gave up 5 bases and J gave up 0 bases; unmatched junction bases: 5. The germline V gene encodes CDR1 SGHAT and CDR2 FQNNGV. The CDR3 protein is CASSPERGDSYNEQFF. For the CDR3, the DNA is TGTGCCAGCAGCCCGGAGCGGGGGGACTCCTACAATGAGCAGTTCTTC.

In its sample, this clonotype was seen a few times. The V call is TRBV2, the J call TRBJ1-2; a weak D match, TRBD1 (5 bases). Germline V gene lookup returns CDR1 SNHLY and CDR2 FYNNEI. The CDR3 is 16 residues long. Trimming removed 7 bases from V and 4 bases from J, with 22 bases in between. This CDR3 reads CASTPDGGGWSYGYTF. In DNA form, the CDR3 reads TGTGCCAGCACCCCCGACGGGGGGGGATGGAGCTATGGCTACACCTTC.

This sequence joins TRBV6-5 and TRBJ2-3; TRBD2 matches at 10 bases. Germline lookup yields CDR1 MNHEY and CDR2 SVGAGI. This CDR3 comprises 14 residues. The junction had 3 bases not matched to a gene; V was cut back by 6 bases and J by 3 bases. The CDR3 region is CASRPGLATDTQYF. The DNA of the CDR3 is TGTGCCAGCAGACCGGGACTAGCGACAGATACGCAGTATTTT.

This clonotype was detected ten times or more. The V gene is TRBV3-1, the J gene TRBJ2-1; 9 positions agree with TRBD2. In germline, CDR1 is LGHDT, CDR2 YNNKEL (reference sequence). This CDR3 contains 16 residues. With 5 bases clipped from V and 5 bases from J, the junction kept 10 bases outside the gene matches. This chain's CDR3 is CASSFPERGDDNEQFF. The CDR3 DNA reads TGTGCCAGCAGCTTTCCCGAGCGGGGGGACGACAATGAGCAGTTCTTC.